This TCR beta chain was documented in a study of CD8+ T cells in alopecia areata. The CDR3 spans 13 residues. Germline values: CDR1 MDHEN, CDR2 SYDVKM. Trimming removed 2 bases from V and 5 bases from J, with 7 bases in between. Sequencing used cDNA as its template, made by extracting RNA and reverse transcribing it. TCRdb's copy holds only in-frame clones and misses some; the assay was immunoSEQ multiplex PCR. The table lists approximately 82,000 clones, roughly 51% of them singletons. Notes on this clone: Its antigen remains unknown.

Lesional scalp punch biopsies and peripheral blood came from alopecia areata patients. The researchers isolated CD4+ and CD8+ T cells from PBMCs by sorting. Study-level findings and limits: Across lesional scalp, and particularly alopecia totalis/universalis, clonality surpassed that of normal scalp.

The chain recombines TRBV28 with TRBJ1-5; the D is unclear. This clonotype was sampled from a human donor with alopecia areata. Sequenced sample: NKG2D-high CD8+ T cells sorted from blood. The CDR3 nucleotides read TGTGCCAGCAGTTTAGGGGTGGATCAGCCCCAGCATTTT. Its protein product is CASSLGVDQPQHF. The variable domain in full, with the rest retrieved from reference TRBV28 and TRBJ1-5, is DVKVTQSSRYLVKRTGEKVFLECVQDMDHENMFWYRQDPGLGLRLIYFSYDVKMKEKGDIPEGYSVSREKKERFSLILESASTNQTSMYLCASSLGVDQPQHFGDGTRLSIL.